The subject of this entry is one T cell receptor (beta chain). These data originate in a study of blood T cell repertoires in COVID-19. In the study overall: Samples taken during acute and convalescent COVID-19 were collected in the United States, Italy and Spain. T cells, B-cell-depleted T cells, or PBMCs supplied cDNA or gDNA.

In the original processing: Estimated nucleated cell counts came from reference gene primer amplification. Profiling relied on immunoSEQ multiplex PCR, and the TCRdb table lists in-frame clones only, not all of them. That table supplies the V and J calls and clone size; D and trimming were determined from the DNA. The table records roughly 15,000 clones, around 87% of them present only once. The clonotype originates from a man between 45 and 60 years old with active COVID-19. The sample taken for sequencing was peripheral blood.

In nucleotides, the CDR3 is TGTGCCATCAGTGACCCTGGGGCCGCGAACACTGAAGCTTTCTTT. Encoded protein: CAISDPGAANTEAFF. V and J are TRBV10-3 and TRBJ1-1, with D tentatively TRBD1 (5 bases). The CDR3 is made up of 15 amino acids. Trimming cost V 3 bases and J 1 base, with 12 bases left between them. Germline-derived CDR1 and CDR2 are ENHRY and SYGVKD.